This record covers a single TCR beta chain. Its cognate antigen is unknown. Using the 5' RACE reads, TCRdb records one entry per CDR3 protein without DNA. The sample has fewer than 400,000 distinct CDR3 sequences. The CDR3 consists of 14 residues. Germline V gene data show CDR1 as MNHNS and CDR2 as SASEGT. The data were taken from a study of T cells expressing NK-cell markers. Study conclusions and caveats: Of CD8+ T cells, roughly 1.0-7.5% belonged to dominant NKG2C+ clonotypes in six donors.

This sequence was found in a man aged 18-70 years in good health. This chain links TRBV6-1 with TRBJ2-5; TCRdb picks TRBD1, but there is no DNA to check that call. Sequencing input: blood T cells: a sorted CD56 or NKG2C T cell subset, CD4+ or CD8+ T cells, or bulk PBMC T cells (not recorded which). CDR3 in amino acids: CASRHIQAQETQYF.